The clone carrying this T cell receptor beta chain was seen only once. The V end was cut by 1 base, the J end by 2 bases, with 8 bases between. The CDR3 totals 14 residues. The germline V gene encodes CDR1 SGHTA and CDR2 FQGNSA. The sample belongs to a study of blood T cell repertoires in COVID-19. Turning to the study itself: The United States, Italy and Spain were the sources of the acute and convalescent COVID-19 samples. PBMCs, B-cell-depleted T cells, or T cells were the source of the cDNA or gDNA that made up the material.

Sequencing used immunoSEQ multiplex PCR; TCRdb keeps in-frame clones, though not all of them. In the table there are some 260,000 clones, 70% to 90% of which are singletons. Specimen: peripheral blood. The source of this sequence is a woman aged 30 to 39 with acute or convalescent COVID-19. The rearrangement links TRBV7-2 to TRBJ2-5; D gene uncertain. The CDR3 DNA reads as TGTGCCAGCAGCTTAGGGTCGGTACAAGAGACCCAGTACTTC. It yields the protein CASSLGSVQETQYF.